The 21 T cell receptor beta chains below all came from one sample that was sequenced in a study (dated by TCRdb to the mid-2010s). Library preparation used 5' RACE. The reads were generated on an Illumina MiSeq. TCRdb took the public reads, trimmed them with fastp at Q25, ran MiXCR for clone calling and kept in-frame beta chains. Every CDR3 protein is listed once, alongside the most common genes and DNA of its rows. The sample includes 50,000 to 75,000 distinct CDR3 sequences, with approximately 22% observed a single time. The ten largest clones represent about 3% of the sample. The source material was memory CD4+ T cells sorted from a lymph node. Interpreted using the paper, the cell subset or site label stands for: memory CD4+ T cells, CD4+CD45RO+CD25-. The source of these receptors is a female donor with breast cancer.

Regarding this clonotype: The junction shows a germline mismatch at one end, possibly a read error. This chain links TRBV10-3 with TRBJ1-5, with D hard to call. The CDR3 consists of 13 residues. Germline CDR1 reads ENHRY; CDR2 reads SYGVKD. CDR3: CDISVKSDQPQHF. CDR3 DNA sequence: TGTGACATCAGTGTTAAGTCTGATCAGCCCCAGCATTTT.

This rearrangement joins TRBV5-1 to TRBJ2-7; D might be TRBD2 (5 bases). Looked up from germline, CDR1 is SGHRS and CDR2 is YFSETQ. The CDR3 is 15 amino acids. The V and J ends lost 0 bases and 5 bases respectively, with 15 bases between them. The CDR3 nucleotides read TGCGCCAGCAGCTTGGCGGCTAGCAACTTCGACGAGCAGTACTTC. Protein sequence: CASSLAASNFDEQYF.

This chain connects TRBV7-9 to TRBJ2-7; perhaps TRBD1 as D (5 bases). Germline assignment: CDR1 SEHNR and CDR2 FQNEAQ (reference sequence). The CDR3 runs 15 residues. V was clipped by 5 bases and J by 4 bases, with 18 bases between them. In DNA, the CDR3 is TGTGCCAGCAGCCCAATGAGTGCAGGGAAGTACGAGCAGTACTTC. Its translation is CASSPMSAGKYEQYF.

V gene TRBV25-1 combines with J gene TRBJ1-2; 12 positions match TRBD1. V dropped 5 bases and J dropped 5; count of bases not matched to a gene: 15. This CDR3 comprises 18 residues. Germline V gives CDR1 MGHDK, CDR2 SYGVNS. This CDR3 reads CASSPKWDRGLSIYGYTF. CDR3 nucleotides: TGTGCCAGCAGTCCAAAATGGGACAGGGGGCTGTCGATATATGGCTACACCTTC.

J is TRBJ1-1 and V is TRBV7-3; no definite D call. V shed 5 bases and J shed 1 base, with 8 bases lying between them. This CDR3 comprises 13 residues. Germline V lookup: CDR1 SGHTA, CDR2 FQGTGA. This CDR3 is CASSNDANTEAFF. CDR3 sequence (DNA): TGTGCCAGCAGCAACGACGCGAACACTGAAGCTTTCTTT.

Details on this clonotype: This may stem from a read error, because a much larger clone lies one nucleotide away. Because it lacks the conserved phenylalanine or tryptophan at the end, this CDR3 is likely a read error. The genes are TRBV7-2 and TRBJ1-5; 7 nucleotides agree with TRBD1. This CDR3 comprises 14 residues. Trimming at V came to 3 bases and at J to 7 bases, leaving 6 bases not matched to a gene. CDR1 is SGHTA, CDR2 FQGNSA, per germline. CDR3 sequence (DNA): TGTGCCAGCAGCTTCCAACAGGGGAGACAGCCCCAGCATTTG. Translating gives CASSFQQGRQPQHL.

This clonotype turned up a few times. The junction does not match germline at one end; this may be a read error. The V gene is TRBV6-1, the J gene TRBJ1-5; D remains ambiguous. This CDR3 comprises 15 residues. Germline V gives CDR1 MNHNS, CDR2 SASEGT. The CDR3 coding sequence is TGTGCCAGCAGTGAAGGTGGGATAATAGGTCAGCCCCGGCATTTT. This translates into CASSEGGIIGQPRHF.

This clonotype has more than one count but fewer than ten. The chain uses TRBV6-2 or TRBV6-3 and TRBJ2-5; D gene uncertain. This CDR3 has 13 residues. Germline V lookup: CDR1 MNHEY, CDR2 SVGEGT. V lost 4 bases and J 5 bases, leaving 11 bases between the germline ends. In DNA form, the CDR3 reads TGTGCCAGCAGTTTCGATTATTTGGAGACCCAGTACTTC. Translated, it gives CASSFDYLETQYF.

This clonotype was found a few times. The chain uses TRBV7-8 and TRBJ2-3; the D gene is possibly TRBD1 (5 bases). Germline V CDR1 and CDR2: SGHVS, FQNEAQ. V was cut by 0 bases and J by 5 bases, with 15 bases left in between. There are 16 residues in the CDR3. CDR3: CASSLALDRTLDTQYF. CDR3 DNA sequence: TGTGCCAGCAGCTTAGCGCTTGACAGAACCTTAGATACGCAGTATTTT.

V and J are TRBV6-1 and TRBJ1-5; maybe TRBD1 (5 bases). Germline V gene sequence: CDR1 MNHNS, CDR2 SASEGT. The CDR3 extends over 15 amino acids. The V end was cut by 6 bases, the J end by 7 bases, with 19 bases between. This CDR3 reads CASRGGTDGSQPQHF. The CDR3 nucleotides are TGTGCCAGCAGGGGGGGGACTGACGGGTCGCAGCCCCAGCATTTT.

The J gene is TRBJ2-2, the V gene TRBV4-3; TRBD1 matches 9 bases. The V and J ends lost 1 base and 1 base, in that order; junction bases with no gene match: 4. CDR1 and CDR2 from the germline V gene are LGHNA and YSLEER. The CDR3 sequence is 17 residues long. The CDR3: CASSQVKGQGNTGELFF. CDR3 nucleotides: TGCGCCAGCAGCCAAGTGAAGGGACAGGGGAACACCGGGGAGCTGTTTTTT.

The V gene is TRBV6-2 or TRBV6-3, the J gene TRBJ2-1, with D perhaps assigned TRBD1 or TRBD2 (6 bases each). From germline, CDR1 is MNHEY and CDR2 SVGEGT. This CDR3 is built from 13 residues. V dropped 7 bases and J dropped 7 bases, with 14 bases sitting between them. The CDR3 reads CASKGGGSNEQFF. The CDR3 coding sequence is TGTGCCAGCAAAGGGGGAGGATCAAATGAGCAGTTCTTC.

V is TRBV6-5 and J is TRBJ1-5, with 7 bases lining up with TRBD1. The CDR3 has 14 residues. V lost 6 bases, J lost 7 bases, and 9 bases stayed unmatched. CDR1 and CDR2 from the germline V gene are MNHEY and SVGAGI. As DNA, the CDR3 is TGTGCCAGCAGCGACAGGGTCGGAGAACAGCCCCAGCATTTT. This gives the protein CASSDRVGEQPQHF.

The chain has TRBV28 and TRBJ2-3, with TRBD1 identical over 8 bases. Trimming took 7 bases from V and 0 from J; bases not matched to a gene: 9. CDR1 MDHEN and CDR2 SYDVKM come from the germline V gene. This CDR3 is 16 amino acids long. The CDR3 loop is CASTPGGAISTDTQYF. The CDR3 DNA follows: TGTGCCAGCACCCCAGGGGGCGCCATAAGCACAGATACGCAGTATTTT.

This chain links TRBV6-1 with TRBJ1-2; D perhaps matches TRBD1 (6 bases). CDR3 length equals 17 residues. Between the trimmed V and J ends, which lost 1 base and 4 bases, there was a span of 19 bases. Germline lookup yields CDR1 MNHNS and CDR2 SASEGT. The CDR3 nucleotides read TGTGCCAGCAGTGAAGTGTCTGGGGGGGGGGCCGGCTATGGCTACACCTTC. Its protein is CASSEVSGGGAGYGYTF.

This chain uses TRBV25-1 with TRBJ2-5; D may be TRBD2 (5 bases). The V gene lost 10 bases and the J gene lost 1 base, with 16 bases spanning the gap. In germline, CDR1 is MGHDK, CDR2 SYGVNS. This CDR3 spans 14 amino acids. CDR3 DNA sequence: TGTGCCACCGAGAGTAGGACTCGCCAAGAGACCCAGTACTTC. It yields the protein CATESRTRQETQYF.

This rearrangement joins TRBV20-1 to TRBJ1-1; D may be TRBD1 (6 bases). Trimming shortened V by 3 bases and J by 1 base, and 15 bases separated the two germline ends. The CDR3 runs 15 residues. Germline V lookup: CDR1 DFQATT, CDR2 SNEGSKA (reference sequence). The CDR3 DNA reads TGCAGTGCTAGTCGGACAGAACCCACGAACACTGAAGCTTTCTTT. Translating it yields CSASRTEPTNTEAFF.

This sequence joins TRBV7-2 and TRBJ1-5; D is unresolved. V gave up 1 base and J gave up 7 bases, with 11 bases separating them. The V gene's germline CDR1 is SGHTA and CDR2 FQGNSA. CDR3 length equals 14 residues. In DNA form, the CDR3 reads TGTGCCAGCAGCTTAGTGTTAGGCGGGCAGCCCCAGCATTTT. The encoded protein is CASSLVLGGQPQHF.

This clonotype was observed at least ten times. This chain links TRBV7-6 with TRBJ1-4; TRBD1 aligns across 8 bases. The CDR3 is made up of 16 amino acids. Trimming at V came to 5 bases and at J to 8 bases, leaving 13 bases not matched to a gene. Germline V gene sequence: CDR1 SGHVS, CDR2 FNYEAQ. DNA of the CDR3: TGTGCCAGCAGCCTTACGCCGACAGGGGTGGGAGAAAAACTGTTTTTT. Translated: CASSLTPTGVGEKLFF.

V is TRBV4-2 and J is TRBJ2-2; no clear D gene. There are 13 residues in the CDR3. The V gene lost 1 base and the J gene lost 7 bases, with 7 bases spanning the gap. Germline loops: CDR1 LGHNA, CDR2 YNFKEQ. CDR3 DNA sequence: TGTGCCAGCAGCCAAGTTCCGGTCGGGGAGCTGTTTTTT. Encoded protein: CASSQVPVGELFF.

This chain uses TRBV2 with TRBJ2-7; D tentatively fits TRBD1 or TRBD2 (5 bases each). The CDR3 loop spans 13 amino acids. CDR1 is SNHLY and CDR2 is FYNNEI in the germline V gene. V was clipped by 3 bases and J by 6 bases, with 12 bases between them. The CDR3 nucleotides are TGTGCCAGCAGTGAGGTTTTCGGGGCCGAGCAGTACTTC. It is translated as CASSEVFGAEQYF.